The 27 T cell receptor beta chains below were found in one sample sequenced in a study of blood T cell repertoires in COVID-19. Repertoires were generated with immunoSEQ multiplex PCR, while TCRdb's copy carries only in-frame clones and drops some. The data show about 360,000 clones, around 87% seen once. The specimen sequenced was PBMCs or T cells enriched from blood (not recorded which). These receptors all stem from a man between 35 and 55 years old in a cohort exposed to, infected with or recovered from COVID-19 (not recorded which).

Of note for this clone: The identical CDR3 is also encoded by other nucleotide sequences in the sample. The V call is TRBV5-1, the J call TRBJ2-3, with 15 bases matching TRBD2. Germline V CDR1 and CDR2: SGHRS, YFSETQ. With 5 bases clipped from V and 5 bases from J, the junction kept 6 bases outside the gene matches. This CDR3 spans 16 amino acids. CDR3 sequence (DNA): TGCGCCAGCAGTTCGGGACTAGCGGGAGGAAGAGATACGCAGTATTTT. Protein: CASSSGLAGGRDTQYF.

The genes are TRBV5-6 and TRBJ2-7; 7 nucleotides align to TRBD1. V trimming: 3 bases; J trimming: 2 bases; junction bases outside the gene matches: 8. Per the germline V gene, CDR1 is SGHDT and CDR2 is YYEEEE. CDR3 length: 15 amino acids. The CDR3 region is CASSWRTGLTYEQYF. The CDR3 bases are TGTGCCAGCAGCTGGAGGACAGGACTTACCTACGAGCAGTACTTC.

This clone was seen once. J is TRBJ2-7 and V is TRBV24-1; 11 bases match TRBD1. The length of the CDR3 is 16 residues. The V gene's germline CDR1 is KGHDR and CDR2 SFDVKD. Trimming took 2 bases from V and 4 from J; bases not matched to a gene: 6. CDR3 region: CATSDSPGQGAYEQYF. The CDR3 DNA reads as TGTGCCACCAGTGATTCACCCGGACAGGGGGCTTACGAGCAGTACTTC.

The V and J genes are TRBV3-1 (or the pseudogene TRBV3-2) and TRBJ1-5; tentatively, D is TRBD1 (5 bases). With 8 bases removed from V and 5 bases from J, the gap between germline ends came to 16 bases. Germline lookup yields CDR1 LGHDT and CDR2 YNNKEL (reference sequence). CDR3 size: 14 residues. The CDR3 reads CASGAHPAHQPQHF. In nucleotides, the CDR3 is TGTGCCAGCGGGGCGCATCCGGCCCATCAGCCCCAGCATTTT.

The chain joins TRBV24-1 to TRBJ2-1; 7 bases are a match to TRBD1. This CDR3 is 14 amino acids long. Unmatched junction bases numbered 2, after V lost 2 bases and J lost 5 bases. The germline gives CDR1 KGHDR, CDR2 SFDVKD. The CDR3: CATSDSGQNNEQFF. DNA of the CDR3: TGTGCCACCAGTGATTCGGGACAGAACAATGAGCAGTTCTTC.

The chain recombines TRBV2 with TRBJ2-1; 11 nucleotides align to TRBD2. The trim removed 5 bases at V and 12 bases at J, leaving 6 bases unmatched. The length of the CDR3 is 13 residues. In germline, CDR1 is SNHLY, CDR2 FYNNEI. CDR3 residues: CASSRGTSGTQFF. CDR3 DNA sequence: TGTGCCAGCAGTCGTGGGACTAGCGGTACGCAGTTCTTC.

This clone was counted a few times. The rearrangement links TRBV18 to TRBJ1-1; 9 bases fit TRBD1. From germline, CDR1 is KGHSH and CDR2 LQKENI. The ends lost 3 bases at V and 1 base at J; junction bases unmatched: 3. CDR3 length: 15 residues. DNA of the CDR3: TGTGCCAGCTCACCCTGGACAGGGGAGAACACTGAAGCTTTCTTT. Translated, it gives CASSPWTGENTEAFF.

The rearrangement links TRBV19 to TRBJ2-1; 8 nucleotides line up with TRBD2. Trimming cost V 1 base and J 6 bases; bases outside gene matches: 8. CDR3 length: 16 residues. Germline lookup yields CDR1 LNHDA and CDR2 SQIVND (reference sequence). Here the CDR3 DNA reads TGTGCCAGTAGTATAGGTTTCCGGGAGGGCCGCAATGAGCAGTTCTTC. Its translation is CASSIGFREGRNEQFF.

This clone was recorded a few times. This chain links TRBV5-8 with TRBJ2-7; TRBD2 agrees at 7 bases. Looked up from germline, CDR1 is SGHTS and CDR2 is YDEGEE. There are 19 residues in the CDR3. V shed 4 bases, J shed 4 bases, and the junction held 23 bases outside the gene matches. CDR3 residues: CASSGSSGTVSPQTYEQYF. CDR3 coding DNA: TGTGCCAGCAGCGGAAGCAGCGGGACCGTATCCCCCCAGACATACGAGCAGTACTTC.

The gene calls are TRBV30 and TRBJ2-1, with D possibly matching TRBD1 (5 bases). The V end was cut by 0 bases, the J end by 6 bases, with 9 bases between. The V gene's germline CDR1 is GTSNPN and CDR2 SVGIG (reference sequence). There are 13 residues in the CDR3. The CDR3 DNA reads TGTGCCTGGAGTGTCTCCAGGGTCAATGAGCAGTTCTTC. This sequence encodes CAWSVSRVNEQFF.

The genes are TRBV7-2 and TRBJ2-1, with D unresolved. Trimming took 5 bases from V and 0 from J, leaving 11 bases between them. Germline V gene sequence: CDR1 SGHTA, CDR2 FQGNSA. The CDR3 sequence is 15 residues long. CDR3 residues: CASSLIPVSYNEQFF. DNA of the CDR3: TGTGCCAGCAGCCTTATTCCCGTCTCCTACAATGAGCAGTTCTTC.

In its sample, this clone was seen once. DNA for the CDR3: TGTGCCAGCAGCTCCGGACAGGACCGAGCAACTAATGAAAAACTGTTTTTT. Translation: CASSSGQDRATNEKLFF. The chain joins TRBV5-4 to TRBJ1-4, with 7 bases fitting TRBD1. Trimming took 3 bases from V and 0 from J; bases not matched to a gene: 8. The CDR3 has 17 amino acids. The germline V gene has CDR1 SGHNT and CDR2 YYREEE (reference sequence).

The rearrangement links TRBV18 to TRBJ2-5; 9 nucleotides align to TRBD2. Unmatched junction bases numbered 10, after V lost 3 bases and J lost 5 bases. Germline V gene sequence: CDR1 KGHSH, CDR2 LQKENI. This CDR3 region has 16 residues. The CDR3 DNA reads as TGTGCCAGCTCACCGTTTAGCGGGAGTAACAGGGAGACCCAGTACTTC. It encodes CASSPFSGSNRETQYF.

The V and J genes are TRBV2 and TRBJ2-5, with TRBD2 matching 11 bases. This CDR3 has 14 amino acids. CDR1 and CDR2 from the germline V gene are SNHLY and FYNNEI. V was pared by 6 bases and J by 5 bases, with 5 bases of the junction left unmatched. The CDR3 loop reads CASRLAGVKETQYF. The CDR3 DNA reads as TGTGCCAGCAGACTAGCGGGAGTAAAGGAGACCCAGTACTTC.

V and J are TRBV7-9 and TRBJ2-1; 12 bases line up with TRBD2. The CDR3 totals 15 residues. Germline CDR1 reads SEHNR; CDR2 reads FQNEAQ (reference sequence). The V segment lost 7 bases and the J segment 7 bases; nucleotides outside the gene matches: 8. The CDR3 spells CASTLGTSGFNEQFF. DNA of the CDR3: TGTGCCAGCACCCTCGGGACTAGCGGGTTTAATGAGCAGTTCTTC.

The chain couples TRBV27 to TRBJ2-5; 11 nucleotides agree with TRBD1. The junction had 8 bases not matched to a gene; V was cut back by 6 bases and J by 2 bases. The CDR3 has 16 amino acids. In germline, CDR1 is MNHEY, CDR2 SMNVEV (reference sequence). The CDR3 region is CASRKSGTGGQETQYF. CDR3 in DNA: TGTGCCAGCAGAAAGTCCGGGACAGGGGGTCAAGAGACCCAGTACTTC.

The rearrangement links TRBV18 to TRBJ2-1; 8 bases are shared with TRBD1. CDR3 size: 16 residues. V was pared by 0 bases and J by 2 bases, with 3 bases of the junction left unmatched. CDR1 is KGHSH and CDR2 is LQKENI in the germline V gene. The CDR3 DNA follows: TGTGCCAGCTCACCACCCCAACAGGGGGCCTACAATGAGCAGTTCTTC. Protein product: CASSPPQQGAYNEQFF.

The chain links TRBV6-5 to TRBJ2-7; TRBD2 might be the D (6 bases). The CDR3 length is 16 residues. Trimming took 3 bases from V and 0 from J, leaving 15 bases between them. Germline values: CDR1 MNHEY, CDR2 SVGAGI. DNA for the CDR3: TGTGCCAGCAGTTATGGGGGGACCCTATCCTCCTACGAGCAGTACTTC. Translation gives CASSYGGTLSSYEQYF.

The CDR3 here is CASSPNPGPGNTIYF. In nucleotides, the CDR3 is TGTGCCAGCTCACCTAATCCAGGGCCTGGAAACACCATATATTTT. The chain has TRBV18 and TRBJ1-3, with a weak D call TRBD1 (5 bases). CDR3 length: 15 residues. V was cut by 3 bases and J by 2 bases, with 11 bases left in between. From germline, CDR1 is KGHSH and CDR2 LQKENI.

The chain has TRBV15 and TRBJ1-1, with D perhaps TRBD1 (5 bases). The V gene's germline CDR1 is LNHNV and CDR2 YYDKDF (reference sequence). V dropped 1 base and J dropped 1 base, with 10 bases sitting between them. There are 15 residues in the CDR3. The CDR3 is CATSRGVGANTEAFF. The DNA for the CDR3 is TGTGCCACCAGCAGAGGTGTAGGGGCGAACACTGAAGCTTTCTTT.

The chain couples TRBV5-4 to TRBJ2-7, with D perhaps matching TRBD2 (5 bases). The ends were cut back, 4 bases at V and 0 bases at J, with 17 bases in the middle. CDR1 and CDR2 (germline): SGHNT, YYREEE (reference sequence). CDR3 length equals 16 residues. The CDR3, as DNA: TGTGCCAGCAGCCCCAAGACCCCTGGGAGCTCCTACGAGCAGTACTTC. Translation: CASSPKTPGSSYEQYF.

This chain links TRBV6-5 with TRBJ1-1, with D perhaps TRBD1 (5 bases). V lost 4 bases to trimming and J lost 2 bases, with 17 bases between them. CDR3 size: 16 residues. Germline V gene lookup returns CDR1 MNHEY and CDR2 SVGAGI. The DNA of the CDR3 is TGTGCCAGCAGTTCCCGATGGACACCCATTAACACTGAAGCTTTCTTT. It codes for CASSSRWTPINTEAFF.

This chain connects TRBV3-1 (or the pseudogene TRBV3-2) to TRBJ2-3, with D uncertain. Trimming took 1 base from V and 8 from J, leaving 4 bases between them. There are 11 residues in the CDR3. CDR1 is LGHDT and CDR2 is YNNKEL in the germline V gene (reference sequence). DNA of the CDR3: TGTGCCAGCAGCCAAGCGTCTACGCAGTATTTT. The encoded protein is CASSQASTQYF.

This clone was counted once. The gene calls are TRBV28 and TRBJ2-3, with D possibly matching TRBD1 (6 bases). V was clipped by 2 bases and J by 1 base, with 10 bases between them. Germline V gene lookup returns CDR1 MDHEN and CDR2 SYDVKM. The CDR3 extends over 15 amino acids. The CDR3: CASSLQGSGTDTQYF. The CDR3 region has the DNA TGTGCCAGCAGTTTACAGGGGTCGGGCACAGATACGCAGTATTTT.

As to this clone: Other DNA sequences in the sample encode the same CDR3. The chain links TRBV5-1 to TRBJ2-1; unclear D gene. The CDR3 loop spans 15 amino acids. Trimming removed 0 bases from V and 1 base from J, with 8 bases in between. The germline CDR1 and CDR2 sequences are SGHRS and YFSETQ. CDR3 DNA: TGCGCCAGCAGCTTGGAGGCGGCTTCCTACAATGAGCAGTTCTTC. It translates to CASSLEAASYNEQFF.

V gene TRBV11-2 combines with J gene TRBJ1-1; no reliable D call. V was pared by 5 bases and J by 6 bases, with 10 bases between. The CDR3 covers 12 residues. Germline CDR1 is SGHAT and CDR2 is FQNNGV. The CDR3 coding sequence is TGTGCCAGCAGCCAAGAGAGTTCTGAAGCTTTCTTT. This sequence encodes CASSQESSEAFF. The complete variable domain, with remaining parts taken from reference TRBV11-2 and TRBJ1-1, reads EAGVAQSPRYKIIEKRQSVAFWCNPISGHATLYWYQQILGQGPKLLIQFQNNGVVDDSQLPKDRFSAERLKGVDSTLKIQPAKLEDSAVYLCASSQESSEAFFGQGTRLTVV.

V and J are TRBV9 and TRBJ2-1, with 10 bases matching TRBD2. Looked up from germline, CDR1 is SGDLS and CDR2 is YYNGEE. The length of the CDR3 is 15 residues. V shed 3 bases and J 7 bases; nucleotides not matched to a gene: 7. The CDR3 DNA is TGTGCCAGCAGCGGGCTAGCGGGAGTATTAAATGAGCAGTTCTTC. This codes for CASSGLAGVLNEQFF.